The 18 T cell receptor beta chains presented below share a single source sample, sequenced in a study of shared clonotypes between healthy human individuals. Data came from immunoSEQ multiplex PCR; TCRdb stores just in-frame clones and leaves some out. This sample has 1.4 million to 1.5 million clones, with roughly 95% found just once. Sequenced sample: naive CD4+ T cells sorted from blood. This sample's subset: CD45RA+ positively selected. The receptor set was obtained from a man aged 30 to 45 in good health.

The chain joins TRBV5-4 to TRBJ2-2, with 11 bases that match TRBD2. Trimming removed 0 bases from V and 0 bases from J; junction bases left unmatched: 1. Germline CDR1 SGHNT, CDR2 YYREEE (reference sequence). The CDR3 totals 17 residues. CDR3 sequence: CASSLGSGRANTGELFF. CDR3 DNA: TGTGCCAGCAGCTTGGGTAGCGGGAGGGCGAACACCGGGGAGCTGTTTTTT.

V and J are TRBV15 and TRBJ1-1, with D hard to call. The CDR3 is made up of 15 amino acids. V lost 3 bases to trimming and J lost 4 bases, with 15 bases between them. Germline loops: CDR1 LNHNV, CDR2 YYDKDF (reference sequence). CDR3 region: CATSRGGREATEAFF. The CDR3 nucleotides read TGTGCCACCAGCAGGGGAGGGAGGGAGGCCACTGAAGCTTTCTTT.

The rearrangement uses TRBV7-2 and TRBJ2-5, with 7 bases that match TRBD2. The V and J ends lost 5 bases and 5 bases, in that order; junction bases with no gene match: 8. Germline V gene lookup returns CDR1 SGHTA and CDR2 FQGNSA. The CDR3 contains 14 residues. The CDR3 reads CASSVLAGRETQYF. The CDR3 DNA is TGTGCCAGCAGCGTCTTAGCGGGCCGGGAGACCCAGTACTTC. The full variable domain, rest sourced from reference TRBV7-2 and TRBJ2-5, is GAGVSQSPSNKVTEKGKDVELRCDPISGHTALYWYRQSLGQGLEFLIYFQGNSAPDKSGLPSDRFSAERTGGSVSTLTIQRTQQEDSAVYLCASSVLAGRETQYFGPGTRLLVL.

This chain joins TRBV6-5 and TRBJ2-1, with a weak D call TRBD1 (5 bases). Germline CDR1 MNHEY, CDR2 SVGAGI. V was trimmed by 4 bases and J by 9 bases, leaving 19 bases between them. The CDR3 spans 15 residues. The DNA of the CDR3 is TGTGCCAGCAGTTCGTCCACGTGGGGCAATACTGAGCAGTTCTTC. Protein product: CASSSSTWGNTEQFF.

V and J are TRBV11-2 and TRBJ2-7; D is uncertain. The germline CDR1 and CDR2 sequences are SGHAT and FQNNGV. Trimming pared 4 bases from V and 1 base from J, leaving 14 bases between. The CDR3 sequence is 15 residues long. The CDR3 sequence is CASSSHRVSSYEQYF. The CDR3 nucleotides read TGTGCCAGCAGCTCCCATAGGGTTTCATCCTACGAGCAGTACTTC. Supplemented by reference TRBV11-2 and TRBJ2-7, the full variable domain reads EAGVAQSPRYKIIEKRQSVAFWCNPISGHATLYWYQQILGQGPKLLIQFQNNGVVDDSQLPKDRFSAERLKGVDSTLKIQPAKLEDSAVYLCASSSHRVSSYEQYFGPGTRLTVT.

The chain couples TRBV7-2 to TRBJ1-5; TRBD1 is a possible D gene (6 bases). Germline values: CDR1 SGHTA, CDR2 FQGNSA. V lost 1 base and J 6 bases, leaving 13 bases between the germline ends. The CDR3 has 15 amino acids. The CDR3 DNA follows: TGTGCCAGCAGCTTAGACAGGGTGGGAAGTCAGCCCCAGCATTTT. This codes for CASSLDRVGSQPQHF.

The rearrangement links TRBV2 to TRBJ2-5, with TRBD1 matching over 8 bases. Germline V gene lookup returns CDR1 SNHLY and CDR2 FYNNEI. V lost 5 bases to trimming and J lost 6 bases; unmatched junction nucleotides: 8. This CDR3 comprises 14 residues. As DNA, the CDR3 is TGTGCCAGCAGTCATTGGACAGGGAAGCAGACCCAGTACTTC. It is translated as CASSHWTGKQTQYF.

This clone was picked up one time. The chain links TRBV7-6 to TRBJ2-1, with 13 bases fitting TRBD2. CDR3 length equals 19 residues. The V gene's germline CDR1 is SGHVS and CDR2 FNYEAQ. V dropped 1 base and J dropped 9; count of bases not matched to a gene: 15. The CDR3, as DNA: TGTGCCAGCAGCTTAGGGCCCCCCCCACTAGCGGGAGGGCCAGTTGAGCAGTTCTTC. It codes for CASSLGPPPLAGGPVEQFF.

This clone was seen only once. The gene calls are TRBV10-3 and TRBJ1-5; the D is unclear. Germline CDR1 is ENHRY and CDR2 is SYGVKD. The V end was cut by 3 bases, the J end by 6 bases, with 15 bases between. The CDR3 totals 15 residues. CDR3 loop: CAISESGLEGQPQHF. CDR3 bases: TGTGCCATCAGTGAAAGCGGGTTAGAGGGTCAGCCCCAGCATTTT.

In DNA form, the CDR3 reads TGTGCCAGCAGCTTAGGCCGCGTGAATACGCAGTATTTT. It encodes CASSLGRVNTQYF. The chain links TRBV7-2 to TRBJ2-3; D uncertain. The germline V gene has CDR1 SGHTA and CDR2 FQGNSA. This CDR3 spans 13 amino acids. The ends were cut back, 1 base at V and 7 bases at J, with 9 bases in the middle. The whole variable domain, filled in from reference TRBV7-2 and TRBJ2-3, reads GAGVSQSPSNKVTEKGKDVELRCDPISGHTALYWYRQSLGQGLEFLIYFQGNSAPDKSGLPSDRFSAERTGGSVSTLTIQRTQQEDSAVYLCASSLGRVNTQYFGPGTRLTVL.

V gene TRBV5-4 combines with J gene TRBJ2-1, with a tentative D call TRBD2 (5 bases). The CDR3 contains 16 residues. Germline V lookup: CDR1 SGHNT, CDR2 YYREEE (reference sequence). V was trimmed by 4 bases and J by 7 bases, leaving 21 bases between them. The CDR3 DNA is TGTGCCAGCAGCCTCGGCGGAACCGGGATCTGGAATGAGCAGTTCTTC. Its translation is CASSLGGTGIWNEQFF.

CDR3 region: CSVAKNLYNEQFF. The CDR3 region has the DNA TGCAGCGTTGCCAAGAACCTCTACAATGAGCAGTTCTTC. The V call is TRBV29-1, the J call TRBJ2-1, with no clear D. The CDR3 is made up of 13 amino acids. Germline V gene sequence: CDR1 SQVTM, CDR2 ANQGSEA. Trimming took off 4 bases at V and 3 bases at J, with 10 bases between the two ends.

This clone showed up just once. The rearrangement joins TRBV5-1 to TRBJ1-3, with D unresolved. The assigned J gene may be wrong: the sequence end matches TRBJ2-2 better. This CDR3 contains 13 residues. The germline V gene encodes CDR1 SGHRS and CDR2 YFSETQ. The CDR3 DNA sequence: TGCGCCAGCAGCTCCGCATCCACCGGGGAGCTGTTTTTT. Translation: CASSSASTGELFF.

The V call is TRBV4-3, the J call TRBJ2-4, with TRBD2 as a possible D gene (5 bases). The CDR3 has 17 amino acids. Germline assignment: CDR1 LGHNA and CDR2 YSLEER. The V gene lost 3 bases and the J gene lost 0 bases, with 15 bases spanning the gap. Written as DNA, the CDR3 is TGCGCCAGCAGCCAGAGCTTATTCGGGGTAGCCAAAAACATTCAGTACTTC. This gives the protein CASSQSLFGVAKNIQYF.

This chain joins TRBV15 and TRBJ2-7; D might be TRBD1 (6 bases). Trimming removed 8 bases from V and 2 bases from J, with 19 bases in between. Germline V CDR1 and CDR2: LNHNV, YYDKDF (reference sequence). CDR3 length equals 15 residues. CDR3 loop: CATARRDTSTYEQYF. The CDR3 DNA reads as TGTGCCACCGCCCGTCGGGACACCTCCACCTACGAGCAGTACTTC.

The rearrangement links TRBV9 to TRBJ2-5, with 10 bases matching TRBD1. CDR1 is SGDLS, CDR2 YYNGEE, per germline. The CDR3 spans 15 residues. Losses at the gene ends were 4 bases for V and 7 bases for J; bases not matched to a gene: 10. CDR3 bases: TGTGCCAGCAGCTTCCGACAGGGGGCCTTGGGGACCCAGTACTTC. Residues: CASSFRQGALGTQYF.

This chain joins TRBV7-2 and TRBJ1-1; D gene ambiguous. CDR3 length: 17 residues. The V end was cut by 2 bases, the J end by 11 bases, with 27 bases between. Per germline, CDR1 SGHTA and CDR2 FQGNSA. In DNA, the CDR3 is TGTGCCAGCAGCTTAACGATTAGGTTCACAGCGCCCCCCGGGGCTTTCTTT. This encodes CASSLTIRFTAPPGAFF. The full variable domain, completed using reference TRBV7-2 and TRBJ1-1, is GAGVSQSPSNKVTEKGKDVELRCDPISGHTALYWYRQSLGQGLEFLIYFQGNSAPDKSGLPSDRFSAERTGGSVSTLTIQRTQQEDSAVYLCASSLTIRFTAPPGAFFGQGTRLTVV.

This clone was picked up one time. The chain uses TRBV9 and TRBJ2-1; perhaps TRBD2 as D (5 bases). CDR1 is SGDLS, CDR2 YYNGEE, per germline. The CDR3 is 15 residues long. V lost 6 bases to trimming and J lost 6 bases, with 19 bases between them. Here the CDR3 DNA reads TGTGCCAGCAATGAGGGTCTCATTTGGGGCAATGAGCAGTTCTTC. This translates into CASNEGLIWGNEQFF.